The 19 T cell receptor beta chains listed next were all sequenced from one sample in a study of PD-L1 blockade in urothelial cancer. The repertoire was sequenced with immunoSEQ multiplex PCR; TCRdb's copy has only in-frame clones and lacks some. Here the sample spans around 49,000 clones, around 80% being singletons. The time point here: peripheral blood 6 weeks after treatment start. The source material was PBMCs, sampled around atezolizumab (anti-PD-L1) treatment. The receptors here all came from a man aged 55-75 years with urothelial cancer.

This chain's CDR3 is CASSLQGAEEQYF. The CDR3 DNA sequence: TGTGCCAGCAGCTTGCAGGGGGCGGAGGAGCAGTACTTC. The J gene is TRBJ2-7, the V gene TRBV5-4; the match to TRBD1 covers 8 bases. Losses at the gene ends were 1 base for V and 7 bases for J; bases not matched to a gene: 4. Germline V gene data show CDR1 as SGHNT and CDR2 as YYREEE (reference sequence). CDR3 length: 13 amino acids.

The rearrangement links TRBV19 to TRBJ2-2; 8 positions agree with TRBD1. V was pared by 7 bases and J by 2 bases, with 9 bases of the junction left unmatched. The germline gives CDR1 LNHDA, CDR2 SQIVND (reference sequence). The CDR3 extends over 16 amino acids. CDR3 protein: CASKVSGTGNTGELFF. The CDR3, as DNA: TGTGCCAGTAAAGTGAGTGGGACAGGAAACACCGGGGAGCTGTTTTTT.

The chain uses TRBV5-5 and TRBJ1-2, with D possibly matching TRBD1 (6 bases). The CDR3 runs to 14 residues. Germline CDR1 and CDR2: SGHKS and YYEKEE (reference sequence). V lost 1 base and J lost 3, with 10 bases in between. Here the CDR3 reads CASSLSSGDYGYTF. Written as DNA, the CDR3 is TGTGCCAGCAGCTTGTCCTCAGGGGACTATGGCTACACCTTC. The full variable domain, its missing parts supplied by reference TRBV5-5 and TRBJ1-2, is DAGVTQSPTHLIKTRGQQVTLRCSPISGHKSVSWYQQVLGQGPQFIFQYYEKEERGRGNFPDRFSARQFPNYSSELNVNALLLGDSALYLCASSLSSGDYGYTFGSGTRLTVV.

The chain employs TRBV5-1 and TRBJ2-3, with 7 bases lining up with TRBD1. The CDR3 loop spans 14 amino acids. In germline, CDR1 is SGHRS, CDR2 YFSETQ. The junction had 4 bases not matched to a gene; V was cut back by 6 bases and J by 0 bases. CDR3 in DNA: TGCGCCAGCATGCAGGGGGACAGCACAGATACGCAGTATTTT. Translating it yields CASMQGDSTDTQYF.

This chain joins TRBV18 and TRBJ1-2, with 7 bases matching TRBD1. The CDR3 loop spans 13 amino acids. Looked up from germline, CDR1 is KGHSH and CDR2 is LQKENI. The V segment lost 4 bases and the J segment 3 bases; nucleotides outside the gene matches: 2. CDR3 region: CASSHGTDYGYTF. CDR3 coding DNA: TGTGCCAGCTCACATGGGACAGACTATGGCTACACCTTC.

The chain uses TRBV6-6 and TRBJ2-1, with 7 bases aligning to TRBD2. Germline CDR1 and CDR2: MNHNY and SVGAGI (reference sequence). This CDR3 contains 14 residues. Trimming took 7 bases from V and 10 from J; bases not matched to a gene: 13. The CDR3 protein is CASTREPIKGEQFF. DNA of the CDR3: TGTGCCAGCACGCGGGAGCCCATTAAAGGGGAGCAGTTCTTC.

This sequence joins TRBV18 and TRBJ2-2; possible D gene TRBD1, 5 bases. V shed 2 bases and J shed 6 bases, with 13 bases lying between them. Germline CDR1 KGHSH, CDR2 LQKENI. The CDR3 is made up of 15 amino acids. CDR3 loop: CASSPFQGGAGELFF. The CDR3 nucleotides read TGTGCCAGCTCACCATTCCAGGGTGGGGCCGGGGAGCTGTTTTTT. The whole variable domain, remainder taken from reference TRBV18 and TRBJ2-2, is NAGVMQNPRHLVRRRGQEARLRCSPMKGHSHVYWYRQLPEEGLKFMVYLQKENIIDESGMPKERFSAEFPKEGPSILRIQQVVRGDSAAYFCASSPFQGGAGELFFGEGSRLTVL.

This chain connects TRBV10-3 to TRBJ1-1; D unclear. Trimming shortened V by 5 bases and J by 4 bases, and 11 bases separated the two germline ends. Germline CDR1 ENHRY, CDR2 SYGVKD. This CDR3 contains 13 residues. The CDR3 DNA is TGTGCCATCAGTCCCGCGGGGAGCACTGAAGCTTTCTTT. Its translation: CAISPAGSTEAFF.

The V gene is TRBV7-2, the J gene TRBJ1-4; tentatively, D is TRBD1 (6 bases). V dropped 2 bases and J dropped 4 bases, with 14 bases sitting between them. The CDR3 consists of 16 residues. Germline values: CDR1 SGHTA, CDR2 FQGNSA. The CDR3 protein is CASSLLVGTSNEKLFF. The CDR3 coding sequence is TGTGCCAGCAGCTTACTCGTGGGGACAAGTAATGAAAAACTGTTTTTT.

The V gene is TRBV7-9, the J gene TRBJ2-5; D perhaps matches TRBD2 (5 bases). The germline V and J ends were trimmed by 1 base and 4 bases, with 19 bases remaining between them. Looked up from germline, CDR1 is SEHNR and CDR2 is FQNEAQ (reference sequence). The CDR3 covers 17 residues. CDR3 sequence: CASSLVASSLVGETQYF. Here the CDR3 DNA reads TGTGCCAGCAGCTTAGTTGCGTCTAGCCTGGTGGGAGAGACCCAGTACTTC.

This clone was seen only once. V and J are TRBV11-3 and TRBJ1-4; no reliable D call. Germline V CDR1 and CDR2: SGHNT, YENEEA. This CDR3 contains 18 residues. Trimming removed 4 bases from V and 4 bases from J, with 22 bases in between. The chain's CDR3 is CASSSPWSLRCYNEKLFF. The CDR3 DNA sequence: TGTGCCAGCAGCTCCCCTTGGAGTCTCCGGTGTTATAATGAAAAACTGTTTTTT.

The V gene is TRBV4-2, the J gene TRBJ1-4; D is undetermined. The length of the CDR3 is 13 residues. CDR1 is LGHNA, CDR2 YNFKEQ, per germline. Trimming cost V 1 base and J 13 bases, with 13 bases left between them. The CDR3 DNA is TGTGCCAGCAGCCAAGGGGCCAGCAAAAGACTGTTTTTT. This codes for CASSQGASKRLFF.

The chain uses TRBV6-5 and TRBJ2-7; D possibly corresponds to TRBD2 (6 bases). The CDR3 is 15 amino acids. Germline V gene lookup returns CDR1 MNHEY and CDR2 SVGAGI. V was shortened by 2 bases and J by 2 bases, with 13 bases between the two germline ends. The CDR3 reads CASSYRAGPPYEQYF. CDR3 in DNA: TGTGCCAGCAGTTACCGAGCGGGTCCCCCCTACGAGCAGTACTTC.

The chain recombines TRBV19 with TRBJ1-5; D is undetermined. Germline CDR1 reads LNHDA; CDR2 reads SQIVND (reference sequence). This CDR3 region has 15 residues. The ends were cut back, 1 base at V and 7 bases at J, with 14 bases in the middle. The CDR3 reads CASSIVAGNGQPQHF. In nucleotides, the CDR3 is TGTGCCAGTAGTATAGTAGCCGGGAATGGACAGCCCCAGCATTTT.

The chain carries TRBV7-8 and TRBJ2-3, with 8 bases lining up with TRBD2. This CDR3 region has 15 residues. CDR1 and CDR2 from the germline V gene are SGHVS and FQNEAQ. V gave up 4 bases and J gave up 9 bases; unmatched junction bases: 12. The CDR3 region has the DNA TGTGCCAGCAGCTCGGGACTAGGATTCACCAGCACGCAGTATTTT. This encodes CASSSGLGFTSTQYF.

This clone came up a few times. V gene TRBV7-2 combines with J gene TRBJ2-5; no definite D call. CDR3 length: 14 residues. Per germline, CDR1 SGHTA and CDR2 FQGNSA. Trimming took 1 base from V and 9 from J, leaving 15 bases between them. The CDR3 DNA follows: TGTGCCAGCAGCTTAGGGGCGAACAAGAGACCCCAGTACTTC. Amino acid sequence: CASSLGANKRPQYF.

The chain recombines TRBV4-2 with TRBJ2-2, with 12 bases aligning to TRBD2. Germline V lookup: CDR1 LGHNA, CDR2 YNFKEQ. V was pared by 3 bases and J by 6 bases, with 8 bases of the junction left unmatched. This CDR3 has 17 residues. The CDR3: CASSQRLAGESPGELFF. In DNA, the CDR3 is TGTGCCAGCAGCCAGCGACTAGCGGGAGAGTCGCCCGGGGAGCTGTTTTTT.

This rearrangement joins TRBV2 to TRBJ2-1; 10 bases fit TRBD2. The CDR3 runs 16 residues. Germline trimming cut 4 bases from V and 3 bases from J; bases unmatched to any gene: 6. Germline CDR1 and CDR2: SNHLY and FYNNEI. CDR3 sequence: CASSVRLAGVYNEQFF. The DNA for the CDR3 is TGTGCCAGCAGTGTCCGCCTAGCGGGAGTCTACAATGAGCAGTTCTTC.

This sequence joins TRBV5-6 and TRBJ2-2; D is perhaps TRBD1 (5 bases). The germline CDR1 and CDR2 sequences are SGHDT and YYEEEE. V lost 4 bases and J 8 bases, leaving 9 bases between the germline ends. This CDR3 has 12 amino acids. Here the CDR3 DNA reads TGTGCCAGCAGCACAGGAGTTGGGGAGCTGTTTTTT. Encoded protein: CASSTGVGELFF.